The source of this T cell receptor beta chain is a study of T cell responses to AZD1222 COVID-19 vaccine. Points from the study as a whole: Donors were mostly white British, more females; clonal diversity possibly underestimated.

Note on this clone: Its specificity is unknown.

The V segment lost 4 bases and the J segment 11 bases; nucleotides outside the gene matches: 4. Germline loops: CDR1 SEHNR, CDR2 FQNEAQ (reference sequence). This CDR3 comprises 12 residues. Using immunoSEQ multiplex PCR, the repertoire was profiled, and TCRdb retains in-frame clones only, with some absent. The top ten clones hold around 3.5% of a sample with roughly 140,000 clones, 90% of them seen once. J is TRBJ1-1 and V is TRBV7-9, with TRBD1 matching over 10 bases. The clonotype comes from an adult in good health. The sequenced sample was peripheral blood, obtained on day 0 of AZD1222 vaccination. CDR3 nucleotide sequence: TGTGCCAGCAGCTCGGACAGGGGGAAGGCTTTCTTT. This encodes CASSSDRGKAFF.